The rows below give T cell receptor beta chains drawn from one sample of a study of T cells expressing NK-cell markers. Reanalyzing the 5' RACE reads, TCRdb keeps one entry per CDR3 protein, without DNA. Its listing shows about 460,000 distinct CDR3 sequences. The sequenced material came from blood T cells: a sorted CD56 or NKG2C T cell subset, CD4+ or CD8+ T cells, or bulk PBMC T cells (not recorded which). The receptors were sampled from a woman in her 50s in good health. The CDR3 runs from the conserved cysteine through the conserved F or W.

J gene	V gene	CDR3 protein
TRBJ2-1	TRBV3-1	CASSQGGELGEKFF
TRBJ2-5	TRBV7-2	CASSSAARTQYF
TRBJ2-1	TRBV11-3	CASSQLRGSSYNEQFF
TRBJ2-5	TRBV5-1	CASSPGTEETQYF
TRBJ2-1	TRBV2	CAIRWYNEQFF
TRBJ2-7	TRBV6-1	CASTRGGPYEQYF
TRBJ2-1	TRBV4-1	CASSQATEDNEQFF
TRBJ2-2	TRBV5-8	CASYRQGAPIGELFF
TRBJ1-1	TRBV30	CAWKGDRRPEAFF
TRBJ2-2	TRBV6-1	CASRETSGLTGELFF
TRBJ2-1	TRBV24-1	CATSPPFLAGETYNEQFF
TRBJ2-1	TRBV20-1	CSASFGGSSYNEQFF
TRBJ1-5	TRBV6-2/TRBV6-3	CASSRPEDRASQPQHF
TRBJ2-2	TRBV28	CASRDNGAGELFF
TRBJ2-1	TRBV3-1	CASSQAGEPYNEQFF
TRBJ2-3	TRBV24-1	CATSDLRPDSRTQYF
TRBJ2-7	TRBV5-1	CASSLRDAMREQFF
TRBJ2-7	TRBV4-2	CASSPGSDEQYF
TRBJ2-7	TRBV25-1	CASSSNVGGGGYEQYF